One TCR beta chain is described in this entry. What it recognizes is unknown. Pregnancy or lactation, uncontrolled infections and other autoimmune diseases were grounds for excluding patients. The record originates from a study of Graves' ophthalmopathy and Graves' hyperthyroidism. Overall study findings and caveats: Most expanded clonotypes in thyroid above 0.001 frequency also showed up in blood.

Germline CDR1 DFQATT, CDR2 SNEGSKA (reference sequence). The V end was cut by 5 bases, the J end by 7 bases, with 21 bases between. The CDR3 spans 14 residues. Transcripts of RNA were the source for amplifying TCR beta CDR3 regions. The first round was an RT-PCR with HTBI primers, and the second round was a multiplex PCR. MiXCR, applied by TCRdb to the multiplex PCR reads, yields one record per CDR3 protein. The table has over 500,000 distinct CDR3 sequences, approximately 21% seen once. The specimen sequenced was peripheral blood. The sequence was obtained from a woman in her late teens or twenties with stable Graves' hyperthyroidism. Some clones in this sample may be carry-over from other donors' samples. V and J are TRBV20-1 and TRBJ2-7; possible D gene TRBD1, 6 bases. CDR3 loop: CSAPRTVGGGEQYF. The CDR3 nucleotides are TGCAGTGCTCCTCGGACAGTGGGCGGAGGAGAGCAGTACTTC.